One and the same sample provided the 24 T cell receptor beta chains below, sequenced in a study of shared clonotypes between healthy human individuals. The assay was immunoSEQ multiplex PCR, and TCRdb's table has in-frame clones only and misses some. The data show 400,000 to 600,000 clones, roughly 95% seen once. Sequenced material: naive CD4+ T cells sorted from blood. The subset was: CD45RA+ positively selected. Receptor source: a woman aged 25-40 years in good health.

The chain uses TRBV5-1 and TRBJ2-7, with 11 bases identical to TRBD2. Germline CDR1 and CDR2: SGHRS and YFSETQ. With V trimmed by 4 bases and J by 0 bases, 3 bases remained unmatched. The CDR3 totals 15 residues. The CDR3 DNA follows: TGCGCCAGCAGCCACCTAGCGGGAGGCTCCTACGAGCAGTACTTC. It yields the protein CASSHLAGGSYEQYF.

This clone was observed once. This chain joins TRBV7-7 and TRBJ2-1, with D maybe TRBD2 (5 bases). CDR1 and CDR2 (germline): SSHAT, FNYEAQ (reference sequence). The CDR3 loop spans 15 amino acids. V dropped 1 base and J dropped 5 bases, with 12 bases sitting between them. CDR3 amino acids: CASSLVLGFDNEQFF. The CDR3 DNA follows: TGTGCCAGCAGCTTAGTACTAGGATTCGACAATGAGCAGTTCTTC.

V gene TRBV5-1 combines with J gene TRBJ1-1; D is ambiguous. The CDR3 length is 13 residues. V lost 4 bases and J lost 3, with 10 bases in between. Germline V lookup: CDR1 SGHRS, CDR2 YFSETQ. DNA for the CDR3: TGCGCCAGCAGCGCGACTACTGACACTGAAGCTTTCTTT. Residues: CASSATTDTEAFF.

This clone was detected only once. This chain links TRBV6-5 with TRBJ2-5; the D gene is possibly TRBD2 (6 bases). This CDR3 has 16 amino acids. The V gene's germline CDR1 is MNHEY and CDR2 SVGAGI. Trimming shortened V by 2 bases and J by 4 bases, and 17 bases separated the two germline ends. The CDR3: CASSYGAIEGGETQYF. The CDR3 nucleotides read TGTGCCAGCAGTTACGGGGCTATTGAGGGAGGAGAGACCCAGTACTTC.

The V call is TRBV6-5, the J call TRBJ1-1; no reliable D call. The CDR3 has 15 amino acids. Germline V gene data show CDR1 as MNHEY and CDR2 as SVGAGI. Trimming took 0 bases from V and 1 from J, leaving 9 bases between them. CDR3 sequence reads: CASSYSQAGNTEAFF. As DNA, the CDR3 is TGTGCCAGCAGTTACTCCCAGGCTGGGAACACTGAAGCTTTCTTT.

This chain connects TRBV5-1 to TRBJ2-5; TRBD2 aligns across 12 bases. Germline V gene sequence: CDR1 SGHRS, CDR2 YFSETQ. This CDR3 comprises 16 residues. The ends lost 4 bases at V and 0 bases at J; junction bases unmatched: 4. Here the CDR3 reads CASSRGTSGYQETQYF. The CDR3 DNA sequence: TGCGCCAGCAGCCGGGGGACTAGCGGGTACCAAGAGACCCAGTACTTC.

The chain employs TRBV28 and TRBJ2-1, with D unclear. The V and J ends lost 2 bases and 4 bases respectively, with 9 bases between them. The germline gives CDR1 MDHEN, CDR2 SYDVKM. The CDR3 has 14 residues. CDR3 loop: CASSLDVPYNEQFF. CDR3 sequence (DNA): TGTGCCAGCAGTTTAGATGTGCCTTACAATGAGCAGTTCTTC.

This rearrangement joins TRBV5-1 to TRBJ2-2, with D uncertain. From germline, CDR1 is SGHRS and CDR2 YFSETQ. With 0 bases removed from V and 0 bases from J, the gap between germline ends came to 9 bases. CDR3 length: 16 residues. The CDR3 DNA reads as TGCGCCAGCAGCTTGGTAGCAGGTTCGAACACCGGGGAGCTGTTTTTT. Encoded protein: CASSLVAGSNTGELFF.

The V gene is TRBV30, the J gene TRBJ2-1, with D possibly matching TRBD1 (6 bases). From germline, CDR1 is GTSNPN and CDR2 SVGIG (reference sequence). The V end was cut by 2 bases, the J end by 6 bases, with 17 bases between. CDR3 length equals 15 residues. The CDR3 loop reads CAWSPDSLARNEQFF. As DNA, the CDR3 is TGTGCCTGGAGTCCGGACAGCCTGGCCCGCAATGAGCAGTTCTTC.

CDR3 nucleotides: TGCGCCAGCACGCCAGGGGGTTTCGAGCAGTACTTC. Encoded protein: CASTPGGFEQYF. The genes are TRBV5-1 and TRBJ2-7; 7 bases are a match to TRBD1. The length of the CDR3 is 12 residues. Germline V lookup: CDR1 SGHRS, CDR2 YFSETQ. The ends lost 6 bases at V and 6 bases at J; junction bases unmatched: 6.

The chain combines TRBV28 with TRBJ1-5, with TRBD1 matching 8 bases. This CDR3 spans 20 amino acids. Losses at the gene ends were 5 bases for V and 0 bases for J; bases not matched to a gene: 18. The germline V gene encodes CDR1 MDHEN and CDR2 SYDVKM. The CDR3 region has the DNA TGTGCCAGCAGTCTGTCCTACCATCGACAGGGGAGGGTTAGCAATCAGCCCCAGCATTTT. It translates to CASSLSYHRQGRVSNQPQHF. The whole variable domain, remainder taken from reference TRBV28 and TRBJ1-5, is DVKVTQSSRYLVKRTGEKVFLECVQDMDHENMFWYRQDPGLGLRLIYFSYDVKMKEKGDIPEGYSVSREKKERFSLILESASTNQTSMYLCASSLSYHRQGRVSNQPQHFGDGTRLSIL.

V usage is TRBV18 and J usage is TRBJ2-5; perhaps TRBD2 as D (6 bases). V was shortened by 3 bases and J by 3 bases, with 11 bases between the two germline ends. Germline CDR1 and CDR2: KGHSH and LQKENI. The CDR3 consists of 14 residues. CDR3 in DNA: TGTGCCAGCTCACCGGGACTGACCGAAGAGACCCAGTACTTC. This codes for CASSPGLTEETQYF. The full variable domain, with the rest looked up from reference TRBV18 and TRBJ2-5, is NAGVMQNPRHLVRRRGQEARLRCSPMKGHSHVYWYRQLPEEGLKFMVYLQKENIIDESGMPKERFSAEFPKEGPSILRIQQVVRGDSAAYFCASSPGLTEETQYFGPGTRLLVL.

This chain connects TRBV5-8 to TRBJ2-5; 7 bases map to TRBD1. J gave up 2 bases and V 4 bases, and 2 bases lay outside the gene matches. The CDR3 loop spans 13 amino acids. In germline, CDR1 is SGHTS, CDR2 YDEGEE. The CDR3 loop is CASSKTGQETQYF. CDR3 DNA: TGTGCCAGCAGCAAGACAGGGCAAGAGACCCAGTACTTC. Drawing the rest from reference TRBV5-8 and TRBJ2-5, the complete variable domain is EAGVTQSPTHLIKTRGQQATLRCSPISGHTSVYWYQQALGLGLQFLLWYDEGEERNRGNFPPRFSGRQFPNYSSELNVNALELEDSALYLCASSKTGQETQYFGPGTRLLVL.

The chain joins TRBV28 to TRBJ2-7; possible D gene TRBD2, 6 bases. With 2 bases removed from V and 1 base from J, the gap between germline ends came to 9 bases. Germline CDR1 is MDHEN and CDR2 is SYDVKM. The CDR3 is 14 amino acids. In nucleotides, the CDR3 is TGTGCCAGCAGTTTAGCGGGGCTATCCTACGAGCAGTACTTC. It yields the protein CASSLAGLSYEQYF.

The rearrangement joins TRBV5-5 to TRBJ1-1; D gene uncertain. Germline loops: CDR1 SGHKS, CDR2 YYEKEE (reference sequence). CDR3 length equals 12 residues. V was trimmed by 2 bases and J by 12 bases, leaving 14 bases between them. This CDR3 is CASSFGSGRPFF. CDR3 nucleotides: TGTGCCAGCAGCTTTGGCTCGGGGAGGCCTTTCTTT.

V is TRBV5-1 and J is TRBJ2-1, with 10 bases matching TRBD2. Losses at the gene ends were 3 bases for V and 4 bases for J; bases not matched to a gene: 4. CDR1 is SGHRS and CDR2 is YFSETQ in the germline V gene. CDR3 length: 15 residues. In DNA, the CDR3 is TGCGCCAGCAGCTCGTCTAGCGGGAGTTACAATGAGCAGTTCTTC. Translated: CASSSSSGSYNEQFF.

V usage is TRBV9 and J usage is TRBJ2-1; D not certain. Germline V gives CDR1 SGDLS, CDR2 YYNGEE. Trimming shortened V by 4 bases and J by 6 bases, and 8 bases separated the two germline ends. This CDR3 has 12 residues. CDR3 loop: CASSRVLNEQFF. The CDR3 bases are TGTGCCAGCAGCCGGGTCCTCAATGAGCAGTTCTTC.

The genes are TRBV19 and TRBJ1-2; 9 bases line up with TRBD1. Losses at the gene ends were 8 bases for V and 7 bases for J; bases not matched to a gene: 8. The CDR3 extends over 13 amino acids. Germline V lookup: CDR1 LNHDA, CDR2 SQIVND (reference sequence). CDR3 in amino acids: CASGDREFSGYTF. The CDR3 DNA reads TGTGCCAGTGGGGACAGGGAATTCTCTGGCTACACCTTC. The full variable domain, in which reference TRBV19 and TRBJ1-2 provide the parts outside the CDR3, is DGGITQSPKYLFRKEGQNVTLSCEQNLNHDAMYWYRQDPGQGLRLIYYSQIVNDFQKGDIAEGYSVSREKKESFPLTVTSAQKNPTAFYLCASGDREFSGYTFGSGTRLTVV.

The CDR3 loop reads CASSLGTGGTYNEQFF. As DNA, the CDR3 is TGTGCCAGCAGCTTAGGGACAGGGGGCACCTACAATGAGCAGTTCTTC. The genes are TRBV7-2 and TRBJ2-1; TRBD1 matches 11 bases. This CDR3 comprises 16 residues. Germline CDR1 SGHTA, CDR2 FQGNSA. V lost 1 base, J lost 2 bases, and 1 base stayed unmatched.

J is TRBJ1-6 and V is TRBV28, with a tentative D call TRBD1 (5 bases). CDR3 length equals 15 residues. In germline, CDR1 is MDHEN, CDR2 SYDVKM. V lost 7 bases to trimming and J lost 7 bases, with 17 bases between them. The DNA of the CDR3 is TGTGCCAGCACCAAGGGCGGTGGGGGAAATTCACCCCTCCACTTT. Protein sequence: CASTKGGGGNSPLHF. Together with reference TRBV28 and TRBJ1-6, the CDR3 gives the full variable domain: DVKVTQSSRYLVKRTGEKVFLECVQDMDHENMFWYRQDPGLGLRLIYFSYDVKMKEKGDIPEGYSVSREKKERFSLILESASTNQTSMYLCASTKGGGGNSPLHFGNGTRLTVT.

V is TRBV7-2 and J is TRBJ2-5; 8 bases agree with TRBD2. Germline trimming cut 1 base from V and 5 bases from J; bases unmatched to any gene: 3. Germline-derived CDR1 and CDR2 are SGHTA and FQGNSA. The CDR3 contains 14 residues. The CDR3 DNA sequence: TGTGCCAGCAGCTTAGGGACTAGCTGGGAGACCCAGTACTTC. Translation gives CASSLGTSWETQYF.

The chain employs TRBV9 and TRBJ2-7, with D perhaps TRBD1 (6 bases). Trimming pared 4 bases from V and 3 bases from J, leaving 17 bases between. The CDR3 covers 15 residues. Germline CDR1 SGDLS, CDR2 YYNGEE. In DNA form, the CDR3 reads TGTGCCAGCAGCCCAAACCAGGGGCTGTTCTACGAGCAGTACTTC. This encodes CASSPNQGLFYEQYF.

This rearrangement joins TRBV2 to TRBJ2-7; possibly TRBD2 for D (6 bases). V gave up 7 bases and J gave up 11 bases, with 18 bases separating them. Germline V gene sequence: CDR1 SNHLY, CDR2 FYNNEI. The CDR3 totals 12 residues. The CDR3 spells CASNGVGGIKYF. The CDR3 region has the DNA TGTGCCAGCAATGGTGTCGGGGGAATTAAGTACTTC.

The chain links TRBV6-5 to TRBJ2-7; a weak D match, TRBD1 (6 bases). In germline, CDR1 is MNHEY, CDR2 SVGAGI. Trimming shortened V by 5 bases and J by 6 bases, and 8 bases separated the two germline ends. The CDR3 is 11 amino acids. CDR3 sequence: CASSKTGEQYF. Written as DNA, the CDR3 is TGTGCCAGCAGTAAGACAGGCGAGCAGTACTTC.